Presented here are 12 T cell receptor beta chains from one specimen sequenced in a study of blood T cell repertoires in COVID-19. Libraries were prepared by immunoSEQ multiplex PCR; TCRdb keeps only in-frame clonotypes and omits some of them. In the table there are roughly 100,000 clones, approximately 81% of which are singletons. Sequenced sample: peripheral blood. The receptors derive from a woman aged 70-85 years with active or convalescent COVID-19.

This clone was seen once. The V gene is TRBV5-1, the J gene TRBJ1-1; 7 nucleotides agree with TRBD1. CDR1 and CDR2 from the germline V gene are SGHRS and YFSETQ. The CDR3 loop spans 15 amino acids. V trimming: 1 base; J trimming: 4 bases; junction bases outside the gene matches: 7. The CDR3 region is CASSLHRGKSTEAFF. CDR3 nucleotide sequence: TGCGCCAGCAGCTTGCACAGGGGCAAGAGCACTGAAGCTTTCTTT.

The V call is TRBV9, the J call TRBJ1-3; 8 bases line up with TRBD1. V shed 4 bases and J 3 bases; nucleotides not matched to a gene: 9. The CDR3 extends over 16 amino acids. The V gene's germline CDR1 is SGDLS and CDR2 YYNGEE. CDR3 residues: CASSTSGGSSGNTIYF. CDR3 DNA sequence: TGTGCCAGCAGCACCTCAGGGGGCAGTAGTGGAAACACCATATATTTT.

The V and J genes are TRBV15 and TRBJ2-2; the D gene is possibly TRBD2 (5 bases). The CDR3 has 16 residues. Trimming took off 0 bases at V and 1 base at J, with 9 bases between the two ends. CDR1 LNHNV and CDR2 YYDKDF come from the germline V gene (reference sequence). The CDR3 protein is CATSRDEGGNTGELFF. CDR3 in DNA: TGTGCCACCAGCAGAGATGAGGGTGGGAACACCGGGGAGCTGTTTTTT.

V and J are TRBV4-3 and TRBJ2-3; D uncertain. Germline V CDR1 and CDR2: LGHNA, YSLEER. V was clipped by 1 base and J by 0 bases, with 8 bases between them. This CDR3 region has 15 residues. DNA for the CDR3: TGCGCCAGCAGCCAAGCCCTTTCTAGCACAGATACGCAGTATTTT. Translated: CASSQALSSTDTQYF.

This chain connects TRBV25-1 to TRBJ2-7, with 8 bases that match TRBD1. Germline lookup yields CDR1 MGHDK and CDR2 SYGVNS. V shed 3 bases, J shed 3 bases, and the junction held 7 bases outside the gene matches. This CDR3 spans 15 amino acids. CDR3 in DNA: TGTGCCAGCAGTGATTTACAGGGGGTAAACTACGAGCAGTACTTC. This translates into CASSDLQGVNYEQYF.

The V call is TRBV5-1, the J call TRBJ1-4; no reliable D call. Germline assignment: CDR1 SGHRS and CDR2 YFSETQ. There are 13 residues in the CDR3. Trimming left V 0 bases short and J 5 bases short, with 5 bases between. The DNA for the CDR3 is TGCGCCAGCAGCTTGGGAGCCAATGAAAAACTGTTTTTT. It is translated as CASSLGANEKLFF.

The chain couples TRBV19 to TRBJ1-2, with D tentatively TRBD1 (6 bases). V lost 5 bases and J lost 2, with 9 bases in between. Germline CDR1 is LNHDA and CDR2 is SQIVND (reference sequence). CDR3 length: 13 residues. The CDR3 sequence: CASSPTGNYGYTF. The CDR3 region has the DNA TGTGCCAGTAGTCCAACAGGGAACTATGGCTACACCTTC.

V and J are TRBV6-5 and TRBJ1-2; TRBD1 matches 8 bases. This CDR3 spans 13 amino acids. The J segment lost 3 bases and the V segment lost 5 bases, leaving 2 bases of the junction unmatched. The germline V gene encodes CDR1 MNHEY and CDR2 SVGAGI. CDR3 residues: CASSQGADYGYTF. Written as DNA, the CDR3 is TGTGCCAGCAGTCAGGGGGCGGACTATGGCTACACCTTC.

The chain carries TRBV25-1 and TRBJ2-3; D possibly corresponds to TRBD1 (6 bases). The CDR3 spans 15 residues. V lost 5 bases, J lost 4 bases, and 16 bases lay in between. Germline V gene lookup returns CDR1 MGHDK and CDR2 SYGVNS. Here the CDR3 reads CASSKTGFSADTQYF. The CDR3 DNA reads as TGTGCCAGCAGTAAAACAGGGTTTTCGGCAGATACGCAGTATTTT.

The CDR3 reads CASSQEGNGYTF. Written as DNA, the CDR3 is TGTGCCAGCAGTCAGGAGGGGAATGGCTACACCTTC. This sequence joins TRBV6-2 or TRBV6-3 and TRBJ1-2, with a possible D match to TRBD1 (5 bases). The CDR3 has 12 residues. The germline V gene has CDR1 MNHEY and CDR2 SVGEGT. The ends were cut back, 5 bases at V and 6 bases at J, with 10 bases in the middle.

The chain has TRBV7-8 and TRBJ1-2; D is unclear. Germline values: CDR1 SGHVS, CDR2 FQNEAQ. The CDR3 totals 13 residues. Trimming removed 3 bases at V and 0 bases at J, with 5 bases between. CDR3 residues: CASSFITNYGYTF. The CDR3, as DNA: TGTGCCAGCAGCTTTATTACTAACTATGGCTACACCTTC.

This clone was counted only a few times. The chain carries TRBV5-1 and TRBJ1-1; 8 bases map to TRBD1. The CDR3 totals 14 residues. The ends lost 5 bases at V and 4 bases at J; junction bases unmatched: 7. The germline gives CDR1 SGHRS, CDR2 YFSETQ. CDR3 in amino acids: CASSQGAVATEAFF. DNA of the CDR3: TGCGCCAGCAGTCAGGGGGCGGTGGCCACTGAAGCTTTCTTT. Based on the CDR3 plus reference TRBV5-1 and TRBJ1-1, the full variable domain is KAGVTQTPRYLIKTRGQQVTLSCSPISGHRSVSWYQQTPGQGLQFLFEYFSETQRNKGNFPGRFSGRQFSNSRSEMNVSTLELGDSALYLCASSQGAVATEAFFGQGTRLTVV.